This T cell receptor beta chain emerged from a study of blood T cell repertoires in COVID-19. The wider study: Sample material is recorded as cDNA or gDNA derived from T cells, B-cell-depleted T cells, or PBMCs.

Comments on this clone: Other DNA sequences of this sample code for an identical CDR3.

Only in-frame clones appear in the TCRdb table, and some are missing; sequencing was by immunoSEQ multiplex PCR. This sample carries about 140,000 clones, over 75% of them seen once, and the ten largest clones take 40% to 55%. Trimming cost V 2 bases and J 5 bases; bases outside gene matches: 3. The CDR3 is 15 residues long. CDR1 and CDR2 from the germline V gene are SGHTA and FQGNSA. The sequence was collected from a human donor in a cohort sampled during active COVID-19. The V call is TRBV7-2, the J call TRBJ1-6; 7 bases map to TRBD1. The specimen sequenced was peripheral blood. The CDR3 here is CASSLRQGNNSPLHF. The CDR3 DNA reads as TGTGCCAGCAGCTTACGACAGGGAAATAATTCACCCCTCCACTTT.